The 19 T cell receptor beta chains given below trace back to one sample, sequenced in a study of blood T cells in healthy people across ages. Combining a sample-barcoded 5' primer with a J-beta primer mix, a second PCR ran for about 6 to 12 cycles. TCRdb reanalysed the 5' RACE reads using MiXCR and keeps one entry per CDR3 protein. The sample lists around 1,600,000 distinct CDR3 sequences, about 42% seen once, with more than 4% in the top ten. Material for sequencing was blood. These receptors came from a young woman in good health.

This chain links TRBV5-1 with TRBJ2-1, with TRBD1 matching over 7 bases. Trimming took 1 base from V and 3 from J; bases not matched to a gene: 10. Germline V gene data show CDR1 as SGHRS and CDR2 as YFSETQ. The CDR3 has 17 amino acids. CDR3 bases: TGCGCCAGCAGCTTGAATTCTTGGCAGGGGGACTACAATGAGCAGTTCTTC. Protein sequence: CASSLNSWQGDYNEQFF.

The V gene is TRBV20-1, the J gene TRBJ1-6; tentative D call: TRBD1 (5 bases). V lost 3 bases and J 12 bases, leaving 15 bases between the germline ends. Germline CDR1 reads DFQATT; CDR2 reads SNEGSKA (reference sequence). There are 13 residues in the CDR3. The CDR3 reads CSASAGTMVPLHF. Written as DNA, the CDR3 is TGCAGTGCTAGCGCCGGGACGATGGTACCCCTCCACTTT.

This clonotype was observed a handful of times. The chain uses TRBV5-5 and TRBJ2-5; D uncertain. The CDR3 has 14 amino acids. V lost 0 bases and J lost 1, with 7 bases in between. The germline V gene encodes CDR1 SGHKS and CDR2 YYEKEE (reference sequence). The DNA of the CDR3 is TGTGCCAGCAGCTTGGAATGGATCCAAGAGACCCAGTACTTC. Its protein is CASSLEWIQETQYF.

The chain joins TRBV4-1 to TRBJ2-2; TRBD1 aligns across 8 bases. The CDR3 runs to 17 residues. V was clipped by 0 bases and J by 0 bases; unmatched bases: 3. Germline lookup yields CDR1 MGHRA and CDR2 YSYEKL. The CDR3 here is CASSQEVQGANTGELFF. The CDR3 nucleotides read TGCGCCAGCAGCCAAGAGGTACAGGGGGCGAACACCGGGGAGCTGTTTTTT.

The rearrangement uses TRBV18 and TRBJ2-3; either TRBD1 or TRBD2 may supply D (5 bases each). The germline V gene has CDR1 KGHSH and CDR2 LQKENI. Between the trimmed V and J ends, which lost 8 bases and 3 bases, there was a span of 15 bases. The CDR3 runs 14 residues. The CDR3 loop reads CASPIGTDTDTQYF. DNA for the CDR3: TGTGCCAGCCCCATAGGGACGGATACAGATACGCAGTATTTT.

J is TRBJ2-1 and V is TRBV4-3; D ambiguous. With the DNA end fitting TRBJ2-7 better, the J assignment may be wrong. This CDR3 region has 16 residues. From germline, CDR1 is LGHNA and CDR2 YSLEER. The CDR3 protein is CASSQVQGFGYNEQYF. The CDR3 region has the DNA TGCGCCAGCAGCCAAGTTCAAGGATTTGGCTACAATGAGCAGTACTTC.

This chain uses TRBV20-1 with TRBJ1-5, with D possibly TRBD1 on 6 matching bases. Trimming left V 3 bases short and J 4 bases short, with 10 bases between. Germline CDR1 is DFQATT and CDR2 is SNEGSKA (reference sequence). The CDR3 runs to 13 residues. The CDR3 reads CSASGTLNQPQHF. The CDR3 nucleotides are TGCAGTGCTAGCGGGACACTAAATCAGCCCCAGCATTTT.

V gene TRBV6-6 combines with J gene TRBJ2-3, with TRBD1 matching over 7 bases. J lost 8 bases, V lost 1 base, and 9 bases had no gene match. The CDR3 extends over 15 amino acids. The germline gives CDR1 MNHNY, CDR2 SVGAGI (reference sequence). In nucleotides, the CDR3 is TGTGCCAGCAGTTACTTGGGACAGCTCGTAGGTACGCAGTATTTT. It is translated as CASSYLGQLVGTQYF.

This clonotype was seen only a few times. This chain uses TRBV6-5 with TRBJ1-2; D remains unclear. This CDR3 is 15 amino acids long. CDR1 is MNHEY, CDR2 SVGAGI, per germline. The V and J ends lost 5 bases and 2 bases respectively, with 15 bases between them. CDR3 sequence: CASSRTFLGNYGYTF. The CDR3 region has the DNA TGTGCCAGCAGTCGGACGTTCCTGGGGAACTATGGCTACACCTTC.

This clonotype occurred many times. This chain uses TRBV18 with TRBJ2-3, with no clear D. The V end was cut by 0 bases, the J end by 0 bases, with 4 bases between. This CDR3 comprises 14 residues. CDR1 is KGHSH, CDR2 LQKENI, per germline. CDR3 sequence: CASSPPTSTDTQYF. The CDR3 bases are TGTGCCAGCTCACCACCGACTAGCACAGATACGCAGTATTTT.

The J gene is TRBJ2-1, the V gene TRBV6-2 or TRBV6-3; D gene unclear. Per the germline V gene, CDR1 is MNHEY and CDR2 is SVGEGT. Trimming took 6 bases from V and 1 from J, leaving 19 bases between them. This CDR3 spans 17 amino acids. CDR3 residues: CASSLRTHMWSYNEQFF. The CDR3 bases are TGTGCCAGCAGCCTGAGAACGCATATGTGGTCCTACAATGAGCAGTTCTTC.

The genes are TRBV7-9 and TRBJ2-3, with 9 bases that match TRBD2. CDR1 and CDR2 from the germline V gene are SEHNR and FQNEAQ (reference sequence). V shed 6 bases, J shed 0 bases, and the junction held 7 bases outside the gene matches. This CDR3 has 16 amino acids. CDR3 sequence (DNA): TGTGCCAGCAGATCGACTAGCGGCACTAGCACAGATACGCAGTATTTT. It codes for CASRSTSGTSTDTQYF.

A few counts support this clonotype. V and J are TRBV30 and TRBJ2-6; no clear D. Germline V gene lookup returns CDR1 GTSNPN and CDR2 SVGIG (reference sequence). The CDR3 spans 14 residues. Between the trimmed V and J ends, which lost 3 bases and 0 bases, there was a span of 6 bases. CDR3 region: CAWRETSGANVLTF. As DNA, the CDR3 is TGTGCCTGGAGGGAAACCTCTGGGGCCAACGTCCTGACTTTC.

This clonotype was counted a few times. The rearrangement links TRBV4-1 to TRBJ2-7; 7 positions agree with TRBD1. The CDR3 runs 17 residues. Per the germline V gene, CDR1 is MGHRA and CDR2 is YSYEKL. V dropped 1 base and J dropped 5; count of bases not matched to a gene: 14. The CDR3 is CASSQGRARDSKNEQYF. For the CDR3, the DNA is TGCGCCAGCAGCCAAGGTCGGGCCCGGGACAGCAAAAACGAGCAGTACTTC.

The chain uses TRBV20-1 and TRBJ2-3; TRBD1 matches 9 bases. V shed 7 bases, J shed 3 bases, and the junction held 11 bases outside the gene matches. Germline V gene lookup returns CDR1 DFQATT and CDR2 SNEGSKA (reference sequence). This CDR3 is built from 15 residues. CDR3 nucleotides: TGCAGTGTGGAGGACAGGGGTTCGAGGACAGATACGCAGTATTTT. It encodes CSVEDRGSRTDTQYF.

This clonotype was detected only a few times. V usage is TRBV29-1 and J usage is TRBJ1-2; 7 bases are shared with TRBD1. This CDR3 comprises 13 residues. After removal of 4 bases from V and 4 bases from J, the junction contained 6 bases not matched to a gene. Germline values: CDR1 SQVTM, CDR2 ANQGSEA. CDR3 protein: CSVVQGGGYGYTF. The CDR3 bases are TGCAGCGTTGTTCAAGGGGGCGGCTATGGCTACACCTTC.

The chain combines TRBV29-1 with TRBJ1-1; a possible D gene is TRBD1 (6 bases). Trimming took 7 bases from V and 7 from J, leaving 28 bases between them. Germline V lookup: CDR1 SQVTM, CDR2 ANQGSEA. This CDR3 region has 16 residues. The DNA for the CDR3 is TGCAGCGGCATTGACCAACTACAGGGTATGGGTGGTGAAGCTTTCTTT. This sequence encodes CSGIDQLQGMGGEAFF.

This clonotype was observed a handful of times. The rearrangement links TRBV15 to TRBJ1-2; D remains unclear. Germline V gene lookup returns CDR1 LNHNV and CDR2 YYDKDF (reference sequence). The ends were cut back, 8 bases at V and 6 bases at J, with 13 bases in the middle. The CDR3 runs to 12 residues. CDR3 sequence reads: CATYILGHGYTF. The CDR3 nucleotides are TGTGCCACCTACATCCTGGGTCATGGCTACACCTTC.

V and J are TRBV7-9 and TRBJ2-1, with TRBD2 matching 10 bases. The germline V gene encodes CDR1 SEHNR and CDR2 FQNEAQ (reference sequence). The CDR3 spans 16 residues. V dropped 4 bases and J dropped 6; count of bases not matched to a gene: 9. This CDR3 is CASSSYPSGSRNEQFF. The CDR3 region has the DNA TGTGCCAGCAGCTCATACCCTAGCGGGAGTCGCAATGAGCAGTTCTTC.